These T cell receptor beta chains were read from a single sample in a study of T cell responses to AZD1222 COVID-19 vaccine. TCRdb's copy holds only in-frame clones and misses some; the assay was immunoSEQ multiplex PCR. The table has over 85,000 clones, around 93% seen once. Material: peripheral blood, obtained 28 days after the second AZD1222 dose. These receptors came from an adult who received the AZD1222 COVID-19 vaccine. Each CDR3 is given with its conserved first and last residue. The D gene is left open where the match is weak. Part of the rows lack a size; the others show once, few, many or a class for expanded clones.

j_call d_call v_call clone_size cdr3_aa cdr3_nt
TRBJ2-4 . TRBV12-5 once CASGLALAGQLSIQYF TGTGCTAGTGGTTTGGCCTTGGCGGGACAGCTCAGTATTCAGTACTTC
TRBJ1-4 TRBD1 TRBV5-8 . CASSLSGTGLNEKLFF TGTGCCAGCAGCCTGTCCGGGACAGGGCTTAATGAAAAACTGTTTTTT
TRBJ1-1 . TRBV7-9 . CASSSTGTATEAFF TGTGCCAGCAGCTCCACAGGGACGGCCACTGAAGCTTTCTTT
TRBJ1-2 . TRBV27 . CASSLSLNYGYTF TGTGCCAGCAGTTTATCTCTTAACTATGGCTACACCTTC
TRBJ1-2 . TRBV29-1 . CSAQDPGYYGYTF TGCAGTGCACAAGACCCGGGTTACTATGGCTACACCTTC
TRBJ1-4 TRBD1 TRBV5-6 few CASTLGRGPIAKLFF TGTGCCAGCACCTTGGGCAGGGGGCCAATTGCGAAACTGTTTTTT
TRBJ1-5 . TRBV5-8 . CASNPGFSQHF TGTGCCAGCAACCCAGGGTTTTCGCAGCATTTT
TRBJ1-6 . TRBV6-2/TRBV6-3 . CASSYTAGGNSPLHF TGTGCCAGCAGTTATACGGCGGGAGGCAATTCACCCCTCCACTTT
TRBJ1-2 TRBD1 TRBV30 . CAWSRIQGARGYTF TGTGCCTGGAGCCGAATACAGGGGGCGCGTGGCTACACCTTC
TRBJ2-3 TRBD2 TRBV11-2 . CASRGLAGGPDTQYF TGTGCCAGCAGGGGACTAGCGGGAGGGCCAGATACGCAGTATTTT
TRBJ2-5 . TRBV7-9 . CASSPYQETQYF TGTGCCAGCAGCCCGTACCAAGAGACCCAGTACTTC
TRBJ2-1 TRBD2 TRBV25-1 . CASSEFGGAGERNEQFF TGTGCCAGCAGTGAATTCGGGGGGGCAGGGGAAAGGAATGAGCAGTTCTTC
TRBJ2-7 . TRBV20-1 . CSARDHEGGYF TGCAGTGCTAGAGATCATGAGGGAGGGTACTTC